These 8 T cell receptor beta chains share one sample of origin, sequenced in a study of blood T cell repertoires in COVID-19. Using immunoSEQ multiplex PCR, the repertoire was profiled, and TCRdb retains in-frame clones only, with some absent. The sample shows about 69,000 clones, roughly three quarters of them seen only once. Material: peripheral blood. These receptors were obtained from a man aged 60-69 years with acute or convalescent COVID-19.

The chain joins TRBV30 to TRBJ1-1, with D uncertain. With 8 bases removed from V and 4 bases from J, the gap between germline ends came to 8 bases. CDR1 GTSNPN and CDR2 SVGIG come from the germline V gene (reference sequence). The CDR3 extends over 10 amino acids. The CDR3 is CAGGSTEAFF. As DNA, the CDR3 is TGTGCCGGAGGGAGCACTGAAGCTTTCTTT.

There are many counts of this clone. The chain uses TRBV2 and TRBJ1-1, with 7 positions matching TRBD1. Germline trimming cut 6 bases from V and 7 bases from J; bases unmatched to any gene: 5. CDR3 size: 12 residues. The germline CDR1 and CDR2 sequences are SNHLY and FYNNEI. Here the CDR3 reads CASRPDRFEAFF. CDR3 DNA: TGTGCCAGCAGACCGGACAGGTTTGAAGCTTTCTTT. The full variable domain, rest sourced from reference TRBV2 and TRBJ1-1, is EPEVTQTPSHQVTQMGQEVILRCVPISNHLYFYWYRQILGQKVEFLVSFYNNEISEKSEIFDDQFSVERPDGSNFTLKIRSTKLEDSAMYFCASRPDRFEAFFGQGTRLTVV.

This clone was seen ten or more times. The rearrangement links TRBV29-1 to TRBJ1-4, with 7 bases that match TRBD1. This CDR3 comprises 15 residues. Looked up from germline, CDR1 is SQVTM and CDR2 is ANQGSEA. Trimming cost V 3 bases and J 8 bases; bases outside gene matches: 12. CDR3 bases: TGCAGCGTTGAGGCCACAGGGGATTCCTACGAAAAACTGTTTTTT. Protein product: CSVEATGDSYEKLFF. Variable domain in full (rest from reference TRBV29-1 and TRBJ1-4): SAVISQKPSRDICQRGTSLTIQCQVDSQVTMMFWYRQQPGQSLTLIATANQGSEATYESGFVIDKFPISRPNLTFSTLTVSNMSPEDSSIYLCSVEATGDSYEKLFFGSGTQLSVL.

This CDR3 reads CASSPSTRGSPVYEQYF. The CDR3 region has the DNA TGTGCCAGCAGCCCCTCGACGCGGGGATCCCCTGTCTACGAGCAGTACTTC. V usage is TRBV5-8 and J usage is TRBJ2-7; tentative D call: TRBD2 (6 bases). Trimming removed 4 bases from V and 3 bases from J, with 23 bases in between. The CDR3 length is 17 residues. The germline CDR1 and CDR2 sequences are SGHTS and YDEGEE.

The chain links TRBV15 to TRBJ1-3; a possible D gene is TRBD1 (5 bases). There are 15 residues in the CDR3. CDR1 is LNHNV and CDR2 is YYDKDF in the germline V gene (reference sequence). Trimming removed 6 bases at V and 0 bases at J, with 12 bases between. CDR3 sequence (DNA): TGTGCCACCAGTATACAGGAGAGCTCTGGAAACACCATATATTTT. It specifies CATSIQESSGNTIYF.

The chain uses TRBV9 and TRBJ1-6; D call uncertain. Trimming removed 0 bases at V and 7 bases at J, with 8 bases between. CDR1 SGDLS and CDR2 YYNGEE come from the germline V gene. The CDR3 has 14 residues. CDR3 protein: CASSVVAKNSPLHF. The CDR3 nucleotides read TGTGCCAGCAGCGTAGTCGCTAAGAATTCACCCCTCCACTTT.

This chain links TRBV10-3 with TRBJ1-2; TRBD1 agrees at 7 bases. With 6 bases clipped from V and 5 bases from J, the junction kept 9 bases outside the gene matches. The CDR3 spans 14 residues. CDR1 ENHRY and CDR2 SYGVKD come from the germline V gene. The CDR3 region is CAISPQGEAYGYTF. Written as DNA, the CDR3 is TGTGCCATCAGCCCGCAGGGGGAGGCATATGGCTACACCTTC.

The rearrangement joins TRBV25-1 to TRBJ2-2; the D gene is possibly TRBD2 (5 bases). This CDR3 is 14 amino acids long. Germline CDR1 MGHDK, CDR2 SYGVNS. With 7 bases removed from V and 8 bases from J, the gap between germline ends came to 17 bases. CDR3 sequence reads: CASTPVTPGGELFF. The CDR3 DNA follows: TGTGCCAGCACTCCAGTAACCCCGGGGGGGGAGCTGTTTTTT.